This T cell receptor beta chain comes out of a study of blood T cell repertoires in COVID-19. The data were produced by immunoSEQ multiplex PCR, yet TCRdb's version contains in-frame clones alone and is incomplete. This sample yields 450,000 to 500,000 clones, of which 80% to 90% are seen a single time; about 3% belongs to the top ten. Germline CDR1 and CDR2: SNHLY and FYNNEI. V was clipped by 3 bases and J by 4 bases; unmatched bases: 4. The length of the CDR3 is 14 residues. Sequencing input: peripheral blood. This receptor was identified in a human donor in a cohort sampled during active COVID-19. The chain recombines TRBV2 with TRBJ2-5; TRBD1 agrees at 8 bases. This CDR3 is CASSDRGPLETQYF. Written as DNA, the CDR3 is TGTGCCAGCAGTGACAGGGGGCCCCTAGAGACCCAGTACTTC.